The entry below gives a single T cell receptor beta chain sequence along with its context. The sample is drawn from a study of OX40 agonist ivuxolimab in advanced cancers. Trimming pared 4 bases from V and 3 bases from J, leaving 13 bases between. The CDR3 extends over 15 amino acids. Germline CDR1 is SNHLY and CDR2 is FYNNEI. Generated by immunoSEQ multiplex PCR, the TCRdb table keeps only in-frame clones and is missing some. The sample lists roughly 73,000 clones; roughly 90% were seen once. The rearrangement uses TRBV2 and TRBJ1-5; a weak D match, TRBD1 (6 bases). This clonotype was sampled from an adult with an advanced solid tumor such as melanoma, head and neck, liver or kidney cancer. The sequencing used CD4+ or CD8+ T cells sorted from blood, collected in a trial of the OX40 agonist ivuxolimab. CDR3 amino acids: CASSVQGQNNQPQHF. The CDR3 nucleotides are TGTGCCAGCAGTGTTCAGGGGCAGAACAATCAGCCCCAGCATTTT.